One and the same sample provided the 27 T cell receptor beta chains below, sequenced in a study of blood T cell repertoires in COVID-19. The assay was immunoSEQ multiplex PCR, and TCRdb's table has in-frame clones only and misses some. The sample has about 120,000 clones, approximately 80% seen once; the top ten hold under 45%. The specimen sequenced was peripheral blood. The receptors here all came from a man aged 40-55 years with active or convalescent COVID-19.

This clone was recorded once. The chain is built from TRBV28 and TRBJ1-2, with 8 bases lining up with TRBD1. Per the germline V gene, CDR1 is MDHEN and CDR2 is SYDVKM. The CDR3 consists of 14 residues. V shed 10 bases and J 5 bases; nucleotides not matched to a gene: 12. The CDR3 is CATWPGQAVYGYTF. CDR3 sequence (DNA): TGTGCCACCTGGCCGGGACAGGCCGTTTATGGCTACACCTTC.

This clone was found once. V usage is TRBV24-1 and J usage is TRBJ2-7, with 8 nucleotides matching TRBD1. Trimming took 4 bases from V and 4 from J; bases not matched to a gene: 11. Germline CDR1 and CDR2: KGHDR and SFDVKD. The CDR3 runs 16 residues. The chain's CDR3 is CATSDPGTGGIYEQYF. DNA for the CDR3: TGTGCCACCAGTGACCCCGGAACAGGGGGTATTTACGAGCAGTACTTC.

The V gene is TRBV7-9, the J gene TRBJ2-7, with D possibly being TRBD2 (6 bases). V dropped 3 bases and J dropped 2 bases, with 8 bases sitting between them. The CDR3 runs to 13 residues. Germline V gives CDR1 SEHNR, CDR2 FQNEAQ (reference sequence). The CDR3 bases are TGTGCCAGCAGCTTTCCGGGGGCCTACGAGCAGTACTTC. Translation gives CASSFPGAYEQYF.

This chain links TRBV30 with TRBJ1-1; TRBD1 is a possible D gene (6 bases). There are 12 residues in the CDR3. The germline gives CDR1 GTSNPN, CDR2 SVGIG (reference sequence). Trimming removed 3 bases at V and 4 bases at J, with 9 bases between. The CDR3 protein is CAWRSGVTEAFF. The DNA of the CDR3 is TGTGCCTGGAGATCAGGGGTCACTGAAGCTTTCTTT.

The chain links TRBV7-2 to TRBJ2-7, with 8 bases lining up with TRBD2. This CDR3 region has 15 residues. With 2 bases clipped from V and 0 bases from J, the junction kept 3 bases outside the gene matches. Germline CDR1 SGHTA, CDR2 FQGNSA. The CDR3 loop is CASSLSGRSSYEQYF. The CDR3 coding sequence is TGTGCCAGCAGCTTAAGCGGGAGAAGCTCCTACGAGCAGTACTTC.

The V and J genes are TRBV19 and TRBJ1-2; TRBD1 matches 7 bases. This CDR3 region has 13 residues. Germline CDR1 reads LNHDA; CDR2 reads SQIVND (reference sequence). Trimming removed 9 bases from V and 8 bases from J; junction bases left unmatched: 12. This CDR3 reads CASRTGEMGGYTF. DNA of the CDR3: TGTGCCAGCCGCACAGGGGAGATGGGAGGCTACACCTTC.

The chain couples TRBV7-9 to TRBJ1-1; D possibly corresponds to TRBD1 (5 bases). The CDR3 sequence is 13 residues long. Germline V lookup: CDR1 SEHNR, CDR2 FQNEAQ (reference sequence). Trimming took off 4 bases at V and 4 bases at J, with 10 bases between the two ends. CDR3 sequence: CASSSREATEAFF. As DNA, the CDR3 is TGTGCCAGCAGCTCCAGGGAAGCCACTGAAGCTTTCTTT. The variable domain in full, completed from reference TRBV7-9 and TRBJ1-1, reads DTGVSQNPRHKITKRGQNVTFRCDPISEHNRLYWYRQTLGQGPEFLTYFQNEAQLEKSRLLSDRFSAERPKGSFSTLEIQRTEQGDSAMYLCASSSREATEAFFGQGTRLTVV.

The sample holds a few counts of this clone. This sequence joins TRBV3-1 (or the pseudogene TRBV3-2) and TRBJ1-1; 7 bases agree with TRBD1. Germline CDR1 reads LGHDT; CDR2 reads YNNKEL (reference sequence). With V trimmed by 4 bases and J by 1 base, 3 bases remained unmatched. The CDR3 length is 14 residues. For the CDR3, the DNA is TGTGCCAGCAGCCGGAGGGACAGGAACACTGAAGCTTTCTTT. Its translation is CASSRRDRNTEAFF.

The V gene is TRBV5-1, the J gene TRBJ2-7; 7 nucleotides match TRBD2. V was pared by 4 bases and J by 0 bases, with 1 base of the junction left unmatched. From germline, CDR1 is SGHRS and CDR2 YFSETQ. This CDR3 region has 13 residues. This CDR3 reads CASSRGDSYEQYF. In DNA form, the CDR3 reads TGCGCCAGCAGCCGGGGGGACTCCTACGAGCAGTACTTC.

This clone was seen only once. The V and J genes are TRBV27 and TRBJ1-2, with TRBD1 identical over 12 bases. The CDR3 is 17 residues long. V shed 2 bases, J shed 3 bases, and the junction held 7 bases outside the gene matches. CDR1 and CDR2 from the germline V gene are MNHEY and SMNVEV (reference sequence). CDR3 sequence (DNA): TGTGCCAGCAGTTTAAGGGGACAGGGGGCGCAGGACTATGGCTACACCTTC. This sequence encodes CASSLRGQGAQDYGYTF.

This clone was seen a single time. This rearrangement joins TRBV27 to TRBJ1-5, with a weak D call TRBD1 (6 bases). The V end lost 5 bases, the J end lost 3 bases, and 11 bases lay between the germline ends. CDR1 MNHEY and CDR2 SMNVEV come from the germline V gene (reference sequence). The CDR3 is 14 residues long. The CDR3 reads CASSLPGVNQPQHF. The CDR3, as DNA: TGTGCCAGCAGTCTCCCAGGGGTCAATCAGCCCCAGCATTTT.

The genes are TRBV5-6 and TRBJ1-3, with D tentatively TRBD1 (6 bases). Germline CDR1 reads SGHDT; CDR2 reads YYEEEE. Trimming stripped 0 bases from V and 3 bases from J, with 10 bases between. CDR3 length equals 15 residues. The DNA of the CDR3 is TGTGCCAGCAGCTTGGAGGCAGGGGTTGGAAACACCATATATTTT. Protein product: CASSLEAGVGNTIYF.

The V and J genes are TRBV7-2 and TRBJ1-2, with D unclear. Trimming took off 1 base at V and 6 bases at J, with 9 bases between the two ends. The CDR3 consists of 13 residues. CDR1 SGHTA and CDR2 FQGNSA come from the germline V gene. Written as DNA, the CDR3 is TGTGCCAGCAGCTTAGTCGGGTTCAATGGCTACACCTTC. It encodes CASSLVGFNGYTF.

The chain links TRBV29-1 to TRBJ2-5, with a weak D call TRBD2 (5 bases). CDR3 length equals 12 residues. Germline assignment: CDR1 SQVTM and CDR2 ANQGSEA. Trimming pared 7 bases from V and 1 base from J, leaving 10 bases between. The CDR3 coding sequence is TGCAGCGGTGGACTGATCCAAGAGACCCAGTACTTC. Translating it yields CSGGLIQETQYF.

The rearrangement links TRBV4-2 to TRBJ1-6; a weak D match, TRBD1 (5 bases). Trimming shortened V by 0 bases and J by 11 bases, and 14 bases separated the two germline ends. The CDR3 sequence is 15 residues long. The germline V gene has CDR1 LGHNA and CDR2 YNFKEQ. The CDR3 here is CASSQDAGLATPLHF. CDR3 sequence (DNA): TGTGCCAGCAGCCAAGATGCGGGACTCGCGACACCCCTCCACTTT.

The genes are TRBV11-2 and TRBJ2-7; 10 bases are shared with TRBD2. The CDR3 has 14 residues. V trimming: 5 bases; J trimming: 2 bases; junction bases outside the gene matches: 3. Germline lookup yields CDR1 SGHAT and CDR2 FQNNGV. The CDR3 coding sequence is TGTGCCAGCAGCCAGACTAGCGGGCCCTACGAGCAGTACTTC. It specifies CASSQTSGPYEQYF.

The genes are TRBV19 and TRBJ1-4, with D possibly TRBD1 on 6 matching bases. In germline, CDR1 is LNHDA, CDR2 SQIVND (reference sequence). The ends were cut back, 4 bases at V and 3 bases at J, with 9 bases in the middle. The CDR3 is made up of 14 amino acids. The CDR3 is CASSKDRSNEKLFF. The CDR3 DNA reads TGTGCCAGTAGTAAAGACAGGTCTAATGAAAAACTGTTTTTT.

This clone showed up just a few times. This rearrangement joins TRBV11-2 to TRBJ2-3, with D possibly TRBD2 on 5 matching bases. There are 13 residues in the CDR3. CDR1 and CDR2 from the germline V gene are SGHAT and FQNNGV. V lost 2 bases to trimming and J lost 5 bases, with 8 bases between them. The CDR3 reads CASSLFAGDTQYF. The DNA of the CDR3 is TGTGCCAGCAGCTTATTCGCGGGAGATACGCAGTATTTT.

The chain has TRBV9 and TRBJ2-1; no clear D gene. The V end lost 6 bases, the J end lost 7 bases, and 20 bases lay between the germline ends. There are 15 residues in the CDR3. Germline CDR1 and CDR2: SGDLS and YYNGEE. This chain's CDR3 is CASTSQALKGNEQFF. CDR3 sequence (DNA): TGTGCCAGCACCTCGCAGGCCCTCAAAGGTAATGAGCAGTTCTTC.

This clone has more than one count but fewer than ten. The chain has TRBV28 and TRBJ1-4; 12 bases match TRBD1. This CDR3 contains 15 residues. V dropped 8 bases and J dropped 8; count of bases not matched to a gene: 9. The germline V gene encodes CDR1 MDHEN and CDR2 SYDVKM. CDR3 coding DNA: TGTGCCAGCTGCCTTATGGGACAGGGGGCCGAAAAACTGTTTTTT. This translates into CASCLMGQGAEKLFF.

V usage is TRBV4-1 and J usage is TRBJ2-1; 7 bases align to TRBD1. Germline-derived CDR1 and CDR2 are MGHRA and YSYEKL. The CDR3 runs to 15 residues. V lost 0 bases, J lost 5 bases, and 4 bases stayed unmatched. DNA of the CDR3: TGCGCCAGCAGCCAAGATGTGACAGGGCACAATGAGCAGTTCTTC. Translating it yields CASSQDVTGHNEQFF.

The genes are TRBV7-2 and TRBJ2-1; 8 nucleotides agree with TRBD2. The germline V gene encodes CDR1 SGHTA and CDR2 FQGNSA. The CDR3 runs 15 residues. The trim removed 5 bases at V and 4 bases at J, leaving 7 bases unmatched. The CDR3, as DNA: TGTGCCAGCAGCGAAGCGGGGGTGAGATACAATGAGCAGTTCTTC. Its protein product is CASSEAGVRYNEQFF.

This chain uses TRBV11-2 with TRBJ2-1; TRBD2 is a possible D gene (6 bases). CDR3 length: 14 amino acids. Germline V gene data show CDR1 as SGHAT and CDR2 as FQNNGV. The V and J ends lost 3 bases and 10 bases respectively, with 16 bases between them. CDR3 coding DNA: TGTGCCAGCAGCTTGAGTGGGAGGTATATAGAGCAGTTCTTC. It is translated as CASSLSGRYIEQFF.

The rearrangement uses TRBV28 and TRBJ2-7; D unclear. Germline values: CDR1 MDHEN, CDR2 SYDVKM. The V gene lost 5 bases and the J gene lost 0 bases, with 11 bases spanning the gap. The length of the CDR3 is 14 residues. The CDR3 coding sequence is TGTGCCAGCAGTACCCCCCACAGCTCCTACGAGCAGTACTTC. Translated: CASSTPHSSYEQYF.

There are a few counts of this clone. This chain uses TRBV5-1 with TRBJ2-1; 8 bases are a match to TRBD2. This CDR3 spans 15 amino acids. The junction had 6 bases not matched to a gene; V was cut back by 0 bases and J by 7 bases. Looked up from germline, CDR1 is SGHRS and CDR2 is YFSETQ. DNA of the CDR3: TGCGCCAGCAGCTTGGACGGGAGGGCGGAAAATGAGCAGTTCTTC. It translates to CASSLDGRAENEQFF.

CDR3 sequence: CAISESGYPGDEQFF. CDR3 DNA sequence: TGTGCCATCAGTGAGTCCGGTTACCCGGGGGATGAGCAGTTCTTC. The rearrangement uses TRBV10-3 and TRBJ2-1; possibly TRBD2 for D (6 bases). The CDR3 runs to 15 residues. The germline CDR1 and CDR2 sequences are ENHRY and SYGVKD. V was cut by 0 bases and J by 8 bases, with 14 bases left in between.

The chain joins TRBV4-2 to TRBJ1-2; TRBD1 is a possible D gene (6 bases). The V gene's germline CDR1 is LGHNA and CDR2 YNFKEQ. V dropped 3 bases and J dropped 6 bases, with 17 bases sitting between them. The CDR3 sequence is 15 residues long. In DNA form, the CDR3 reads TGTGCCAGCAGCCAGGATAACAGGGCCAGGGATGGCTACACCTTC. As protein: CASSQDNRARDGYTF.